This T cell receptor beta chain was sequenced in a study of T cells in women clearing cervical HPV infection. J gave up 0 bases and V 7 bases, and 6 bases lay outside the gene matches. Germline V CDR1 and CDR2: MNHEY, SVGEGT. The CDR3 contains 14 residues. The repertoire was sequenced with immunoSEQ multiplex PCR; TCRdb's copy has only in-frame clones and lacks some. The table lists around 31,000 clones. As regards this clone: The read halts 3 residues ahead of the CDR3 end, with the missing end drawn from the germline J gene.

The sample comprised blood buffy coat. The sequence was collected from a woman between 18 and 70 years old with a cervical HPV16 infection that either progressed to CIN3+ or cleared (not recorded which). This chain links TRBV6-2 or TRBV6-3 with TRBJ2-7; 7 nucleotides line up with TRBD1. CDR3: CASTPDRNSYEQYF. Incomplete CDR3 DNA: TGTGCCAGCACTCCGGACAGGAACTCCTACGAG.